This is a list of T cell receptor beta chains from one sample in a study of T-cell reconstitution after alpha-beta-depleted transplantation in children. TCRdb itself ran the PCR reads through MiXCR, one entry per CDR3 protein. Among about 600,000 distinct CDR3 sequences listed, about 10% were seen once. The source was PBMCs from the stem cell graft donor, collected from the stem cell graft. The receptor source for this set is a human donor who donated a stem cell graft to a child with acute myeloid leukemia. CDR3s leave out the opening cysteine and the closing phenylalanine or tryptophan. The order of the fields is CDR3 protein, CDR3 length, clone size, V gene, J gene. The size field is filled for only some rows; it gives once, few, many or a size class.

CDR3: AISESGGNTEAF
length: 12
size: many
V: TRBV10-3
J: TRBJ1-1

CDR3: ATTDRGQRTSYEQY
length: 14
size: many
V: TRBV7-8
J: TRBJ2-7

CDR3: ASSLTRVLDQPQH
length: 13
size: many
V: TRBV12-3/TRBV12-4
J: TRBJ1-5

CDR3: SARGQGGGYNQPQH
length: 14
size: -
V: TRBV20-1
J: TRBJ1-5

CDR3: ASRSDRGLGTEAF
length: 13
size: -
V: TRBV7-9
J: TRBJ1-1

CDR3: SARLAGEYNEQF
length: 12
size: many
V: TRBV20-1
J: TRBJ2-1

CDR3: ASSQRQGGNTEAF
length: 13
size: few
V: TRBV7-2
J: TRBJ1-1

CDR3: ASSNQDVNEQF
length: 11
size: -
V: TRBV7-9
J: TRBJ2-1

CDR3: ASSYGGREQY
length: 10
size: many
V: TRBV6-2/TRBV6-3
J: TRBJ2-7

CDR3: SVAGTGMSGELF
length: 12
size: many
V: TRBV29-1
J: TRBJ2-2

CDR3: ASSILGQGLGTTEAF
length: 15
size: few
V: TRBV19
J: TRBJ1-1

CDR3: ASSVADGSGIY
length: 11
size: -
V: TRBV9
J: TRBJ2-7

CDR3: SAPSESNQPQH
length: 11
size: few
V: TRBV20-1
J: TRBJ1-5

CDR3: SVERARASNTEAF
length: 13
size: many
V: TRBV29-1
J: TRBJ1-1

CDR3: SAIGTHGSYGSPLH
length: 14
size: -
V: TRBV20-1
J: TRBJ1-6

CDR3: ASSQPIAGSDTQY
length: 13
size: -
V: TRBV4-1
J: TRBJ2-3

CDR3: ASTNDRDRGYTGELF
length: 15
size: few
V: TRBV12-3/TRBV12-4
J: TRBJ2-2

CDR3: ASSLRALNTEAF
length: 12
size: many
V: TRBV5-1
J: TRBJ1-1

CDR3: SVQPGTDEQF
length: 10
size: many
V: TRBV29-1
J: TRBJ2-1

CDR3: ATKSLTGFREQY
length: 12
size: many
V: TRBV27
J: TRBJ2-7

CDR3: ASSLLVDRYSSYEQY
length: 15
size: few
V: TRBV12-3/TRBV12-4
J: TRBJ2-7

CDR3: ASSLNRDTLREQY
length: 13
size: -
V: TRBV28
J: TRBJ2-7

CDR3: ASSSPGLANYEQY
length: 13
size: -
V: TRBV7-2
J: TRBJ2-7

CDR3: ASSRAGVPEQF
length: 11
size: many
V: TRBV9
J: TRBJ2-1

CDR3: SAMGLAGNNEQF
length: 12
size: -
V: TRBV20-1
J: TRBJ2-1

CDR3: ASALGQATDTQY
length: 12
size: many
V: TRBV5-1
J: TRBJ2-3

CDR3: ASSFLSGNTGELF
length: 13
size: few
V: TRBV11-2
J: TRBJ2-2

CDR3: SVVYKGLAKNIQY
length: 13
size: many
V: TRBV29-1
J: TRBJ2-4

CDR3: SASTAGKNIQY
length: 11
size: -
V: TRBV29-1
J: TRBJ2-4

CDR3: ASTPISANYGYT
length: 12
size: few
V: TRBV12-3/TRBV12-4
J: TRBJ1-2

CDR3: ASSPTSGIIETQY
length: 13
size: -
V: TRBV7-2
J: TRBJ2-5

CDR3: ASSEAVALAGVREQF
length: 15
size: -
V: TRBV6-1
J: TRBJ2-1

CDR3: ASSTVGLAQETQY
length: 13
size: many
V: TRBV12-3/TRBV12-4
J: TRBJ2-5

CDR3: SVALALQETQY
length: 11
size: few
V: TRBV29-1
J: TRBJ2-5

CDR3: ASSQDMRVLGTGELF
length: 15
size: -
V: TRBV4-2
J: TRBJ2-2

CDR3: SVNTGELF
length: 8
size: -
V: TRBV29-1
J: TRBJ2-2

CDR3: ASSPLAGSTDTQY
length: 13
size: few
V: TRBV4-3
J: TRBJ2-3

CDR3: ASSYRQGYSPLH
length: 12
size: few
V: TRBV6-5
J: TRBJ1-6

CDR3: SVAMGTGDGETQY
length: 13
size: few
V: TRBV29-1
J: TRBJ2-5

CDR3: ASRTDRDYEQY
length: 11
size: few
V: TRBV6-9
J: TRBJ2-7

CDR3: SALSAGGSYEQY
length: 12
size: -
V: TRBV20-1
J: TRBJ2-7

CDR3: ASSPGWSPDTQY
length: 12
size: -
V: TRBV5-6
J: TRBJ2-3

CDR3: ASSSGGVQYEQY
length: 12
size: few
V: TRBV6-2/TRBV6-3
J: TRBJ2-7

CDR3: SGIQGYTEAF
length: 10
size: -
V: TRBV29-1
J: TRBJ1-1

CDR3: ASSLEGTLTGGEQF
length: 14
size: -
V: TRBV5-6
J: TRBJ2-1